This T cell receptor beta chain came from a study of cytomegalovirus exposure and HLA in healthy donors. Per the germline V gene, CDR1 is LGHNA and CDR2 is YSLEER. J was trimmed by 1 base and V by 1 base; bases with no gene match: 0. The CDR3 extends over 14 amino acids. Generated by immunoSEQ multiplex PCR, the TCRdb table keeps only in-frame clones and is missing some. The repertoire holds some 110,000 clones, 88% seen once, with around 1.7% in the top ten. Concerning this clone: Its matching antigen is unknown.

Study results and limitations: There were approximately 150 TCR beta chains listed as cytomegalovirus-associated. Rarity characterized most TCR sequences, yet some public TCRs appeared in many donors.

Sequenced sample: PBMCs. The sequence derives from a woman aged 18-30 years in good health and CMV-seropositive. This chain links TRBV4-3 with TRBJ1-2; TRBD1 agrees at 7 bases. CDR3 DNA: TGCGCCAGCAGCCAAGGGGACAGTAACTATGGCTACACCTTC. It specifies CASSQGDSNYGYTF.